These 5 T cell receptor beta chains were all obtained from the same sample, sequenced in a study of blood T cell repertoires in COVID-19. TCRdb's table, derived via immunoSEQ multiplex PCR, lists solely in-frame clones and lacks some. The table includes fewer than 200,000 clones, 65% to 90% detected once. Sequencing used peripheral blood. Source of these receptors: a man aged 50 to 59 with active or convalescent COVID-19.

V gene TRBV20-1 combines with J gene TRBJ1-1; 9 nucleotides align to TRBD1. The CDR3 length is 11 residues. Looked up from germline, CDR1 is DFQATT and CDR2 is SNEGSKA (reference sequence). Trimming removed 5 bases from V and 7 bases from J; junction bases left unmatched: 2. CDR3 bases: TGCAGTGCTGGGGACAGGGTTGAAGCTTTCTTT. Translating it yields CSAGDRVEAFF.

The rearrangement links TRBV2 to TRBJ2-3; D is perhaps TRBD1 (5 bases). The CDR3 totals 15 residues. The germline CDR1 and CDR2 sequences are SNHLY and FYNNEI. The V gene lost 4 bases and the J gene lost 5 bases, with 16 bases spanning the gap. The CDR3 nucleotides read TGTGCCAGCAGTGTCAGGGCCCCCCGATTAGATACGCAGTATTTT. Encoded protein: CASSVRAPRLDTQYF.

This chain connects TRBV6-5 to TRBJ2-7, with TRBD1 identical over 9 bases. The V and J ends lost 0 bases and 11 bases, in that order; junction bases with no gene match: 8. CDR1 and CDR2 (germline): MNHEY, SVGAGI. CDR3 length equals 14 residues. CDR3 sequence: CASSYSNYRDREYF. CDR3 DNA: TGTGCCAGCAGTTACTCAAACTACCGGGACAGGGAGTACTTC.

This clone was picked up one time. The chain is built from TRBV6-4 and TRBJ1-1, with TRBD1 matching over 9 bases. V shed 5 bases and J 8 bases; nucleotides not matched to a gene: 9. This CDR3 region has 14 residues. The V gene's germline CDR1 is MRHNA and CDR2 SNTAGT. CDR3 amino acids: CASSPGGTGTEAFF. DNA for the CDR3: TGTGCCAGCAGTCCGGGCGGGACAGGGACAGAAGCTTTCTTT.

The rearrangement uses TRBV6-5 and TRBJ2-5, with TRBD2 matching over 8 bases. The CDR3 covers 13 residues. Germline CDR1 and CDR2: MNHEY and SVGAGI. V shed 8 bases and J 4 bases; nucleotides not matched to a gene: 6. Here the CDR3 DNA reads TGTGCCAGCTCAGCCCGGGAGGGAGAGACCCAGTACTTC. The encoded protein is CASSAREGETQYF.